This TCR beta chain comes out of a study of T cell repertoires in cytomegalovirus infection. Study context: Matching HLA type, along with CMV infection, was indicated by public TCR beta signatures.

Ten or more counts support this clonotype. Its antigen is not known. TCRdb used MiXCR to reprocess the reads, holding one entry per CDR3 protein. This table holds 150,000 to 190,000 distinct CDR3 sequences, roughly a quarter found once. Points from the study as a whole: The study found HLA-C-restricted CMV-specific TCR beta clonotypes dominating the ex vivo response. Summed frequency of shared TCR beta families picked out CMV carriers who also had the relevant HLA.

CDR1 SGHTA and CDR2 FQGNSA come from the germline V gene. The CDR3 is 18 residues long. The junction had 8 bases not matched to a gene; V was cut back by 1 base and J by 5 bases. The chain carries TRBV7-2 and TRBJ2-5, with TRBD2 identical over 15 bases. This clonotype was obtained from a human donor in good health (CMV status not recorded). Some clones in this sample may be carry-over from other donors' samples. The specimen was PBMCs. CDR3 nucleotides: TGTGCCAGCAGCTTAGGGGGACTAGCGGGGGGACTGAGGGAGACCCAGTACTTC. Its translation is CASSLGGLAGGLRETQYF.